Below are 27 T cell receptor beta chains sequenced from a single sample in a study of spatial heterogeneity in lung cancer. The time point denotes: sample taken at primary tumor resection. These receptors' antigens are unknown. TCRdb itself ran the 5' RACE reads through MiXCR, one entry per CDR3 protein. The sample lists around 4,100 distinct CDR3 sequences; approximately 9% were seen once. Study outcomes and limitations: For expanded intratumoral alpha and beta TCRs, counts tracked tumor mutation counts.

Source: lung tumor tissue, taken at surgery. The source is a male donor with early-stage non-small cell lung cancer.

Judged by abundance, this clonotype is medium-sized. The chain couples TRBV7-2 to TRBJ2-3, with TRBD2 matching over 9 bases. V dropped 5 bases and J dropped 5; count of bases not matched to a gene: 8. Germline CDR1 and CDR2: SGHTA and FQGNSA. The CDR3 length is 15 residues. CDR3 sequence reads: CASSHSGSRGDTQYF. For the CDR3, the DNA is TGTGCCAGCAGCCATAGCGGGAGCAGGGGAGATACGCAGTATTTT.

This clonotype was seen at least ten times. This rearrangement joins TRBV7-3 to TRBJ2-1, with D unclear. The CDR3 sequence is 14 residues long. Deletions cut 0 bases from V and 7 bases from J, with 10 bases between. The germline V gene has CDR1 SGHTA and CDR2 FQGTGA. The CDR3 here is CASSLTSLENEQFF. The CDR3 nucleotides read TGTGCCAGCAGCTTAACTAGTTTAGAAAATGAGCAGTTCTTC.

This clonotype is classed as medium-sized. The chain combines TRBV19 with TRBJ1-5, with TRBD1 identical over 7 bases. Germline CDR1 and CDR2: LNHDA and SQIVND (reference sequence). The CDR3 is 14 residues long. The J segment lost 10 bases and the V segment lost 0 bases, leaving 6 bases of the junction unmatched. In nucleotides, the CDR3 is TGTGCCAGTAGTATAGAGGGACAGTCCGGTCCCCAGCATTTT. Translation: CASSIEGQSGPQHF.

This clonotype was seen more than once but under ten times. Here the CDR3 reads CASSLGGVETQYF. DNA for the CDR3: TGTGCCAGCAGCTTAGGCGGGGTGGAGACCCAGTACTTC. This sequence joins TRBV7-9 and TRBJ2-5; D perhaps matches TRBD2 (6 bases). This CDR3 has 13 residues. Germline assignment: CDR1 SEHNR and CDR2 FQNEAQ (reference sequence). V was trimmed by 1 base and J by 5 bases, leaving 8 bases between them.

By share of the sample, this clonotype is medium-sized. This chain connects TRBV5-6 to TRBJ1-1; TRBD1 might be the D (5 bases). This CDR3 is 12 amino acids long. The V gene lost 1 base and the J gene lost 12 bases, with 13 bases spanning the gap. Germline V gene data show CDR1 as SGHDT and CDR2 as YYEEEE. The CDR3 reads CASSLIRERTFF. CDR3 DNA sequence: TGTGCCAGCAGCTTGATCAGGGAGAGGACTTTCTTT.

In its sample, this clonotype is medium-sized. The V gene is TRBV4-3, the J gene TRBJ2-2, with TRBD2 matching 16 bases. The trim removed 3 bases at V and 6 bases at J, leaving 4 bases unmatched. Per germline, CDR1 LGHNA and CDR2 YSLEER. The CDR3 totals 17 residues. CDR3 region: CASSQGLAGGPAGELFF. The CDR3, as DNA: TGCGCCAGCAGCCAGGGACTAGCGGGAGGGCCCGCCGGGGAGCTGTTTTTT.

This clonotype is labeled medium-sized (0.01 to 0.1%). The chain carries TRBV27 and TRBJ2-7; a weak D match, TRBD1 (6 bases). V dropped 8 bases and J dropped 2 bases, with 16 bases sitting between them. CDR1 is MNHEY, CDR2 SMNVEV, per germline (reference sequence). This CDR3 is 14 amino acids long. CDR3 residues: CASGTTGLTYEQYF. As DNA, the CDR3 is TGTGCCAGCGGAACGACAGGTCTAACCTACGAGCAGTACTTC.

Sample share makes this clonotype medium-sized. V is TRBV20-1 and J is TRBJ1-5; no firm D call. Germline V gives CDR1 DFQATT, CDR2 SNEGSKA (reference sequence). V was shortened by 4 bases and J by 5 bases, with 9 bases between the two germline ends. The CDR3 has 12 amino acids. The CDR3 here is CSAIGLYQPQHF. DNA of the CDR3: TGCAGTGCTATTGGGCTGTATCAGCCCCAGCATTTT.

Many counts were recorded for this clonotype. V gene TRBV27 combines with J gene TRBJ2-5; tentatively, D is TRBD1 (6 bases). V was pared by 5 bases and J by 4 bases, with 14 bases between. The CDR3 totals 14 residues. CDR1 is MNHEY and CDR2 is SMNVEV in the germline V gene (reference sequence). CDR3 nucleotides: TGTGCCAGCAGTAACAGGGTTTTCGGAGAGACCCAGTACTTC. It codes for CASSNRVFGETQYF.

This clonotype ranks as medium-sized. The chain combines TRBV15 with TRBJ2-5; possibly TRBD2 for D (6 bases). Per the germline V gene, CDR1 is LNHNV and CDR2 is YYDKDF (reference sequence). The CDR3 extends over 15 amino acids. The V and J ends lost 0 bases and 4 bases respectively, with 12 bases between them. CDR3 amino acids: CATSRDGREPETQYF. The CDR3 coding sequence is TGTGCCACCAGCAGAGATGGTCGGGAGCCAGAGACCCAGTACTTC. The variable domain in full, with the rest retrieved from reference TRBV15 and TRBJ2-5, is DAMVIQNPRYQVTQFGKPVTLSCSQTLNHNVMYWYQQKSSQAPKLLFHYYDKDFNNEADTPDNFQSRRPNTSFCFLDIRSPGLGDTAMYLCATSRDGREPETQYFGPGTRLLVL.

The chain combines TRBV12-3 or TRBV12-4 with TRBJ1-1; D unresolved. The germline V and J ends were trimmed by 3 bases and 1 base, with 6 bases remaining between them. The length of the CDR3 is 13 residues. Here the CDR3 DNA reads TGTGCCAGCAGTTTCGGACGGAACACTGAAGCTTTCTTT. Translation: CASSFGRNTEAFF.

This clonotype has only a few counts. The chain recombines TRBV4-2 with TRBJ1-2; 7 bases agree with TRBD1. The CDR3 extends over 14 amino acids. Germline CDR1 and CDR2: LGHNA and YNFKEQ. Trimming took 3 bases from V and 4 from J; bases not matched to a gene: 5. The CDR3, as DNA: TGTGCCAGCAGCCAGGGGGACAGCCGCTATGGCTACACCTTC. Its protein product is CASSQGDSRYGYTF.

The chain combines TRBV20-1 with TRBJ2-3; perhaps TRBD2 as D (5 bases). Per germline, CDR1 DFQATT and CDR2 SNEGSKA (reference sequence). Between the trimmed V and J ends, which lost 3 bases and 4 bases, there was a span of 11 bases. The CDR3 has 13 residues. DNA for the CDR3: TGCAGTGCTAGGGGTGGGGAGCCAGATACGCAGTATTTT. Amino acid sequence: CSARGGEPDTQYF.

The rearrangement joins TRBV10-2 to TRBJ2-3; 13 bases fit TRBD2. The V gene's germline CDR1 is WSHSY and CDR2 SAAADI. V shed 4 bases and J 6 bases; nucleotides not matched to a gene: 4. The CDR3 is 15 residues long. CDR3 sequence reads: CASSATSGGRDTQYF. CDR3 coding DNA: TGCGCCAGCAGTGCGACTAGCGGGGGGAGGGATACGCAGTATTTT.

The genes are TRBV7-6 and TRBJ2-5; D is uncertain. In germline, CDR1 is SGHVS, CDR2 FNYEAQ. V was pared by 1 base and J by 1 base, with 7 bases between. The CDR3 extends over 14 amino acids. CDR3 coding DNA: TGTGCCAGCAGCTTAGGCCCGATCCAAGAGACCCAGTACTTC. This gives the protein CASSLGPIQETQYF.

This clonotype is medium-sized (0.01 to 0.1%). This sequence joins TRBV6-2 or TRBV6-3 and TRBJ1-2, with 10 bases that match TRBD1. The CDR3 has 15 amino acids. CDR1 and CDR2 from the germline V gene are MNHEY and SVGEGT. V was pared by 6 bases and J by 4 bases, with 8 bases of the junction left unmatched. The CDR3 is CASSRDRGRSYGYTF. As DNA, the CDR3 is TGTGCCAGCAGCCGGGACAGGGGAAGGAGCTATGGCTACACCTTC.

In its sample, this clonotype is medium-sized. The genes are TRBV7-9 and TRBJ2-3; perhaps TRBD2 as D (5 bases). The CDR3 has 14 amino acids. Between the trimmed V and J ends, which lost 1 base and 6 bases, there was a span of 11 bases. Per germline, CDR1 SEHNR and CDR2 FQNEAQ (reference sequence). The CDR3 sequence is CASSLERTRDTQYF. As DNA, the CDR3 is TGTGCCAGCAGCTTAGAGAGAACTAGGGATACGCAGTATTTT.

This clonotype has only a few counts. This sequence joins TRBV29-1 and TRBJ2-2; D ambiguous. The CDR3 spans 11 residues. V lost 7 bases and J lost 10, with 13 bases in between. Germline V gene data show CDR1 as SQVTM and CDR2 as ANQGSEA. In nucleotides, the CDR3 is TGCAGCGCCCGGACGGCCCAGGAGCTGTTTTTT. Translation: CSARTAQELFF.

By sample fraction, this clonotype is medium-sized. The genes are TRBV9 and TRBJ2-5; a weak D match, TRBD2 (6 bases). Germline V gene lookup returns CDR1 SGDLS and CDR2 YYNGEE. V lost 0 bases, J lost 0 bases, and 12 bases lay in between. The CDR3 is 16 amino acids. The CDR3 sequence: CASSVGRALYQETQYF. The CDR3 bases are TGTGCCAGCAGCGTAGGGAGGGCCCTGTACCAAGAGACCCAGTACTTC.

The table lists this clonotype with a few counts. V is TRBV5-1 and J is TRBJ2-1, with D perhaps matching TRBD2 (6 bases). The CDR3 is made up of 14 amino acids. V lost 4 bases to trimming and J lost 1 base, with 9 bases between them. Per germline, CDR1 SGHRS and CDR2 YFSETQ. The CDR3 bases are TGCGCCAGCAGCCGGGAGATTTCCTACAATGAGCAGTTCTTC. It codes for CASSREISYNEQFF.

CDR3 sequence (DNA): TGTGCCAGCAGCTTTACCGTCTGGGACCAGCAGTACTTC. This translates into CASSFTVWDQQYF. The chain recombines TRBV11-3 with TRBJ2-7; D possibly uses TRBD1 or TRBD2 (5 bases each). The CDR3 is 13 residues long. The V end lost 3 bases, the J end lost 8 bases, and 14 bases lay between the germline ends. CDR1 SGHNT and CDR2 YENEEA come from the germline V gene.

This clonotype qualifies as medium-sized (0.01 to 0.1%). CDR3 amino acids: CASSPGGEGSTDTQYF. The CDR3 nucleotides are TGTGCCAGCAGTCCCGGAGGGGAGGGGAGCACAGATACGCAGTATTTT. The V gene is TRBV12-3 or TRBV12-4, the J gene TRBJ2-3, with TRBD2 identical over 7 bases. With V trimmed by 5 bases and J by 0 bases, 8 bases remained unmatched. The CDR3 spans 16 residues.

Regarding this clonotype: This sequence may be a read error, since a much larger clone differs from it by one base. The V and J genes are TRBV10-3 and TRBJ2-1; D is uncertain. The CDR3 sequence is 13 residues long. Germline lookup yields CDR1 ENHRY and CDR2 SYGVKD. The CDR3 nucleotides read TGTGCCATCAGTGTAGGATCCTCAGATGAGCGGTTCTTC. Protein product: CAISVGSSDERFF.

This clonotype is medium-sized (0.01 to 0.1%) in the sample. The CDR3 reads CASSLGTSGEQYF. CDR3 bases: TGTGCCAGCAGTTTAGGGACTAGCGGCGAGCAGTACTTC. The chain has TRBV28 and TRBJ2-7, with 11 bases lining up with TRBD2. Germline CDR1 reads MDHEN; CDR2 reads SYDVKM. With V trimmed by 2 bases and J by 6 bases, 0 bases remained unmatched. This CDR3 is 13 amino acids long.

This clonotype has more than one count but fewer than ten. The chain links TRBV6-4 to TRBJ1-5; D gene uncertain. The germline gives CDR1 MRHNA, CDR2 SNTAGT. Trimming left V 0 bases short and J 2 bases short, with 11 bases between. The CDR3 runs 16 residues. The CDR3 region has the DNA TGTGCCAGCAGTGACTCGTCCGTTCCCTGCAATCAGCCCCAGCATTTT. Translation gives CASSDSSVPCNQPQHF.

In its sample, this clonotype is medium-sized. V and J are TRBV19 and TRBJ2-6, with D unresolved. The CDR3 covers 14 residues. Germline V gives CDR1 LNHDA, CDR2 SQIVND (reference sequence). V was shortened by 7 bases and J by 0 bases, with 7 bases between the two germline ends. For the CDR3, the DNA is TGTGCCAGTATAGCCCGCTCTGGGGCCAACGTCCTGACTTTC. As protein: CASIARSGANVLTF.

This clonotype is deemed medium-sized. The chain is built from TRBV6-5 and TRBJ2-7; TRBD2 agrees at 15 bases. Trimming cost V 5 bases and J 3 bases; bases outside gene matches: 8. In germline, CDR1 is MNHEY, CDR2 SVGAGI. This CDR3 region has 17 residues. The CDR3 region has the DNA TGTGCCAGCAGTCGGACTAGCGGGGGGGCCGTTGGCTACGAGCAGTACTTC. Its protein product is CASSRTSGGAVGYEQYF.